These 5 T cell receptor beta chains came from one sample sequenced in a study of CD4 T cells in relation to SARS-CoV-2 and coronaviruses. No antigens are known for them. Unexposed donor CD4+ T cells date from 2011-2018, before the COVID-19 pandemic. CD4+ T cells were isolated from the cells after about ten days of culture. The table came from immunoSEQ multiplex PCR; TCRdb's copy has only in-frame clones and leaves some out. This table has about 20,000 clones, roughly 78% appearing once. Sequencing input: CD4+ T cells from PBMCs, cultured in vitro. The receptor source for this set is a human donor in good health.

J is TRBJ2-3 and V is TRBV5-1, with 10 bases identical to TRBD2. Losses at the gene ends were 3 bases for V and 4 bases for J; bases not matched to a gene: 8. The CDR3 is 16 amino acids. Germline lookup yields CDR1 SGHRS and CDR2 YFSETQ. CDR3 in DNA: TGCGCCAGCAGCTCCCTTCGAGCGGGAGGGGCAGATACGCAGTATTTT. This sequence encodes CASSSLRAGGADTQYF.

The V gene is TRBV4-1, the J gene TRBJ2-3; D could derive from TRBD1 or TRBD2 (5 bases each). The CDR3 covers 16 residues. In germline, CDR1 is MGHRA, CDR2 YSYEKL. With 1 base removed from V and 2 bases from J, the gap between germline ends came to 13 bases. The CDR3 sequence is CASSQVGRDLTDTQYF. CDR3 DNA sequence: TGCGCCAGCAGCCAAGTGGGTCGGGACCTCACAGATACGCAGTATTTT.

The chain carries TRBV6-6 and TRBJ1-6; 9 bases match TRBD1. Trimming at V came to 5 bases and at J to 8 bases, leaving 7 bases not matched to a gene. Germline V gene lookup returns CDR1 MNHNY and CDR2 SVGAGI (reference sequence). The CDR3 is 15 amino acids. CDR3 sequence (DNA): TGTGCCAGCAGTGGACGGGACAGGGAGGATTCACCCCTCCACTTT. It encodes CASSGRDREDSPLHF.

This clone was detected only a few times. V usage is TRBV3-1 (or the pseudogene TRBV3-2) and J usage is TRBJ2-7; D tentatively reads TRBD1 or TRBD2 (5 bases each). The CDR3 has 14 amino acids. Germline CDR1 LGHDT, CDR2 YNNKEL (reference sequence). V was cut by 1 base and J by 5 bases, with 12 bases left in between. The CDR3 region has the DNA TGTGCCAGCAGCCAAGCGACGGGGCGGGACGAGCAGTACTTC. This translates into CASSQATGRDEQYF.

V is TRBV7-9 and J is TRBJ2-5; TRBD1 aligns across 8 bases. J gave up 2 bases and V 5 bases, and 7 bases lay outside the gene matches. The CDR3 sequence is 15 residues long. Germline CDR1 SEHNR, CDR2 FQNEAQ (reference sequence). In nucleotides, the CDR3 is TGTGCCAGCAGCCCGTACACAGGGGGGCAAGAGACCCAGTACTTC. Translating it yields CASSPYTGGQETQYF.